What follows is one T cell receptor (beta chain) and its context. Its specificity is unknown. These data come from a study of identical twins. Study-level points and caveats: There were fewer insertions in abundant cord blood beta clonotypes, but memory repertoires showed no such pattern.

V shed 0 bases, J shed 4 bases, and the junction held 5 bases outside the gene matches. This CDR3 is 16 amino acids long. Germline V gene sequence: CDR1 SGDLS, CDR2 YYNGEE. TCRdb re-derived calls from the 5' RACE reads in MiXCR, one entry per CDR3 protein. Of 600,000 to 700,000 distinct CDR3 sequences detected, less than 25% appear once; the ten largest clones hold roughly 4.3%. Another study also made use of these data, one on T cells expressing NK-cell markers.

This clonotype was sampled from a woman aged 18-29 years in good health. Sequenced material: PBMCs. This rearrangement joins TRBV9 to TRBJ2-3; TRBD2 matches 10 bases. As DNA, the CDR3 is TGTGCCAGCAGCGTAGTGGTAGCGGGAGGTGCAGATACGCAGTATTTT. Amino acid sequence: CASSVVVAGGADTQYF.